This T cell receptor (beta chain) was captured in a study of shared clonotypes between healthy human individuals. Notes on this clone: This is likely an artifact of a read error, given a far larger clone one base away. Different DNA sequences within this sample yield the same CDR3.

Germline CDR1 SEHNR, CDR2 FQNEAQ (reference sequence). The CDR3 has 19 residues. The repertoire was sequenced with immunoSEQ multiplex PCR; TCRdb's copy has only in-frame clones and lacks some. This table has around 500,000 clones, approximately 84% appearing once. The sequencing input was PBMCs. The chain links TRBV7-9 to TRBJ1-4; D not certain. The receptor's source is a woman between 35 and 50 years old in good health. Some clones in this sample may be carry-over from other donors' samples. CDR3 region: CASSLFRGFSLQANEKLFF. For the CDR3, the DNA is TGCGCCAGCAGCTTATTCCGGGGATTCTCCTTGCAGGCTAATGAAAAACTGTTTTTT.